This TCR beta chain comes out of a study of blood T cell repertoires in COVID-19. Study as a whole: Samples of COVID-19 (acute and convalescent) were obtained from the United States, Italy and Spain. The analysed material was cDNA or gDNA that came from T cells, B-cell-depleted T cells, or PBMCs.

Study processing details: Cell counts per sample came from amplifying reference gene primers. Sequenced by immunoSEQ multiplex PCR; TCRdb stores in-frame clones only, minus some. V, J and clone size are those of that table, while D and trimming were read from the DNA. In the table there are about 58,000 clones, roughly 89% of which are singletons. This CDR3 has 15 amino acids. Trimming removed 4 bases at V and 0 bases at J, with 11 bases between. The V gene's germline CDR1 is SGHRS and CDR2 YFSETQ. This clonotype was sampled from a man between 60 and 75 years old with active COVID-19. This rearrangement joins TRBV5-1 to TRBJ2-1, with D unresolved. Sequencing was performed on peripheral blood. The DNA for the CDR3 is TGCGCCAGCAGCCCCCTTGGCAACTCCTACAATGAGCAGTTCTTC. Its protein is CASSPLGNSYNEQFF.